These 2 T cell receptor beta chains originate from one sample sequenced in a study of T cell repertoires in cytomegalovirus infection. MiXCR, applied by TCRdb to the reads, yields one record per CDR3 protein. The table shows around 450,000 distinct CDR3 sequences, with over 9% occurring only once. The source material was PBMCs. The receptor source for this set is a human donor in good health (CMV status not recorded). Some clones in this sample may be carry-over from other donors' samples.

In this sample, this clonotype turned up a few times. The chain carries TRBV9 and TRBJ2-7; 7 nucleotides align to TRBD2. Germline V CDR1 and CDR2: SGDLS, YYNGEE. This CDR3 is built from 17 residues. V was pared by 0 bases and J by 5 bases, with 14 bases of the junction left unmatched. The DNA for the CDR3 is TGTGCCAGCAGCGTAGCTCCTGGGGGAGGGAGAAGCGACGAGCAGTACTTC. It translates to CASSVAPGGGRSDEQYF.

This clonotype was found many times. The V and J genes are TRBV11-2 and TRBJ2-1; D not certain. The CDR3 length is 15 residues. Germline V gene lookup returns CDR1 SGHAT and CDR2 FQNNGV. Trimming shortened V by 0 bases and J by 5 bases, and 11 bases separated the two germline ends. The CDR3 protein is CASSLDWGRNNEQFF. The CDR3 DNA is TGTGCCAGCAGCTTAGATTGGGGTCGTAACAATGAGCAGTTCTTC.